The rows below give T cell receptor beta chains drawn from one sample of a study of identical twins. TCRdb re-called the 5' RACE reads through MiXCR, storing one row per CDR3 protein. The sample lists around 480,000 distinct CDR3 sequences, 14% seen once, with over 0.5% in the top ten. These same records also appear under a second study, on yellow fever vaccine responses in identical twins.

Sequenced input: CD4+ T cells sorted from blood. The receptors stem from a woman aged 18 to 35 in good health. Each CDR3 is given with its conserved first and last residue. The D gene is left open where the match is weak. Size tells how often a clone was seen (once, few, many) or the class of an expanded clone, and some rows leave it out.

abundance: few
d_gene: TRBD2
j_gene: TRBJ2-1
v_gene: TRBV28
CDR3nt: TGTGCCAGCAGTTTATTTGGACGGACTAGCGGAGTCAGTGAGCAGTTCTTC
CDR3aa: CASSLFGRTSGVSEQFF

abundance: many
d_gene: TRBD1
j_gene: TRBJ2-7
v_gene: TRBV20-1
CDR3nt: TGCAGTGCATCGGACAGGGTCTACGAGCAGTACTTC
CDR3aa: CSASDRVYEQYF

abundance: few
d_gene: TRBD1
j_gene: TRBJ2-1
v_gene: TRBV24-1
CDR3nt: TGTGCCACCAGTGATTTGCCACGACAGGGGGCGGAAAATGAGCAGTTCTTC
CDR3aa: CATSDLPRQGAENEQFF

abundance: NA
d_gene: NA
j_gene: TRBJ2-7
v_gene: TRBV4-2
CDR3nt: TGTGCCAGCAGCCATGGTGAACCTAGTTCCTACGAGCAGTACTTC
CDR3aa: CASSHGEPSSYEQYF

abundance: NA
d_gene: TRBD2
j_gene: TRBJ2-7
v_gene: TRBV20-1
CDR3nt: TGCAGTGCTCCCGGGACTAGCGGGTCCCTAGTGCACTTC
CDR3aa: CSAPGTSGSLVHF

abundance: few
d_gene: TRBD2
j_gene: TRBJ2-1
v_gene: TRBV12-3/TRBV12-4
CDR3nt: TGTGCCAGCAGTTACGCGGGGGGGACCTATGAGCAGTTCTTC
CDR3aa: CASSYAGGTYEQFF

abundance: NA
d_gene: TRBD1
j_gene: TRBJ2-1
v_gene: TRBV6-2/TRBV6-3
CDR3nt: TGTGCCAGCAGTTTAACAGGGGTATCAAGTGAGCAGTTCTTC
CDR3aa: CASSLTGVSSEQFF

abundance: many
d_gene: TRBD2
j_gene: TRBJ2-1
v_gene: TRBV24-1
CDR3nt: TGTGCCACCAGTGACCCTAGCGGGGCCTACAATGAGCAGTTCTTC
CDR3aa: CATSDPSGAYNEQFF

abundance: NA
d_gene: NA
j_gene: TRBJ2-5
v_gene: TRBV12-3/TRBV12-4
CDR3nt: TGTGCCAGCAGTTTGGGGGGCAACGGGGAGACCCAGTACTTC
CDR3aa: CASSLGGNGETQYF

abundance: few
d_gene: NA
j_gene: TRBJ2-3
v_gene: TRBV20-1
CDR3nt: TGCAGTGCTAGAGATCGGGGAAGGGAGTATTTT
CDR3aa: CSARDRGREYF

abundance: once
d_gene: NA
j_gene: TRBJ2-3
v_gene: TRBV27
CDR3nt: TGTGCCAGCAGTTTTGGGGGGGCCGGTACGCAGTATTTT
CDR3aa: CASSFGGAGTQYF

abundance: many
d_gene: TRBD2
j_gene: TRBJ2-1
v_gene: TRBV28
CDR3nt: TGTGCCAGCGATCGAGCGGGGTTTTACAATGAGCAGTTCTTC
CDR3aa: CASDRAGFYNEQFF

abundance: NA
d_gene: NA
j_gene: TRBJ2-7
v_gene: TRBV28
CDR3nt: TGTGCCAGCAGTCACAGGGTGAAATCCTCCTACGAGCAGTACTTC
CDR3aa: CASSHRVKSSYEQYF

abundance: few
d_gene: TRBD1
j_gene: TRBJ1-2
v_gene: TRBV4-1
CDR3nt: TGCGCCAGCAGCCCCCAGGGGGGTTTGTTCGGCTACACCTTC
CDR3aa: CASSPQGGLFGYTF

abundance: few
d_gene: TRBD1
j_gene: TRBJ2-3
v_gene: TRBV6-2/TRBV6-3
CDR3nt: TGTGCCAGCAGCCCCCGGGACAGGGGGCGGGCTAGCACAGATACGCAGTATTTT
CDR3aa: CASSPRDRGRASTDTQYF